This T cell receptor beta chain stems from a study of OX40 agonist ivuxolimab in advanced cancers. Trimming pared 6 bases from V and 5 bases from J, leaving 13 bases between. CDR1 is SEHNR and CDR2 is FQNEAQ in the germline V gene (reference sequence). The CDR3 sequence is 13 residues long. The method was immunoSEQ multiplex PCR; TCRdb's version includes in-frame clones alone and lacks a portion of them. The sample includes more than 65,000 clones, about four fifths of them seen just once. V gene TRBV7-9 combines with J gene TRBJ1-2, with D unresolved. Source: CD4+ or CD8+ T cells sorted from blood, taken in a trial of the OX40 agonist ivuxolimab. The source of this sequence is an adult with an advanced solid tumor such as melanoma, head and neck, liver or kidney cancer. The CDR3 DNA follows: TGTGCCAGCAGGTCAAACAGAGGGTATGGCTACACCTTC. The encoded protein is CASRSNRGYGYTF. The variable domain in full, with the rest retrieved from reference TRBV7-9 and TRBJ1-2, is DTGVSQNPRHKITKRGQNVTFRCDPISEHNRLYWYRQTLGQGPEFLTYFQNEAQLEKSRLLSDRFSAERPKGSFSTLEIQRTEQGDSAMYLCASRSNRGYGYTFGSGTRLTVV.